This T cell receptor (beta chain) appears in the sequencing data of a study of post-analysis software for immune sequencing data. Notes on the study in general: Roughly five TRBV segments appeared more often in patients than in controls, and TRBV5-6, TRBV5-1 and TRBV20-1 were among these.

Sequencing libraries made from TCR beta cDNA carried unique molecular identifiers. TCRdb reprocessed the PCR reads with MiXCR, giving one entry per CDR3 protein. The profile covers 750,000 to 900,000 distinct CDR3 sequences, with approximately 44% appearing a single time and 4.9% taken by the ten largest. V lost 4 bases to trimming and J lost 6 bases; unmatched junction nucleotides: 6. The germline gives CDR1 SGHRS, CDR2 YFSETQ. This CDR3 has 13 residues. Concerning this clonotype: Its antigen remains unknown.

The sequencing sample was made of blood. The receptor was isolated from a girl under 18 with multiple sclerosis. The J gene is TRBJ2-5, the V gene TRBV5-1; 7 bases agree with TRBD2. The CDR3 spells CASSPTSTKTQYF. The CDR3 bases are TGCGCCAGCAGCCCGACTAGCACAAAGACCCAGTACTTC.